These 25 T cell receptor beta chains share one sample of origin, sequenced in a study of a mutant IDH1 vaccine in newly diagnosed glioma. Documented time point: week 5, during vaccination. The study gave 300 ug of mutant IDH1 20-mer peptide per vaccine dose, with topical imiquimod. These receptors' targets are unknown. The assay was immunoSEQ multiplex PCR, and TCRdb's table has in-frame clones only and misses some. The sample holds over 45,000 clones, around 81% seen once. Material: PBMCs, obtained from a glioma patient whose treatment included an IDH1 peptide vaccine. The receptors here all came from a man aged 30 to 45 with glioma.

This clone came up once. The chain is built from TRBV5-1 and TRBJ2-5; 10 positions match TRBD2. The CDR3 runs 15 residues. V dropped 4 bases and J dropped 3; count of bases not matched to a gene: 6. Germline assignment: CDR1 SGHRS and CDR2 YFSETQ. The chain's CDR3 is CASSPPGTSEETQYF. In DNA, the CDR3 is TGCGCCAGCAGCCCGCCTGGGACTAGCGAAGAGACCCAGTACTTC.

Comment on this clone: Other DNA sequences from this sample encode an identical CDR3 as well. V and J are TRBV11-2 and TRBJ1-1; D is unclear. The CDR3 has 13 amino acids. CDR1 SGHAT and CDR2 FQNNGV come from the germline V gene. V dropped 1 base and J dropped 1 base, with 4 bases sitting between them. The chain's CDR3 is CASSLGGNTEAFF. The CDR3 nucleotides read TGTGCCAGCAGCTTAGGAGGGAACACTGAAGCTTTCTTT. The full variable domain, completed using reference TRBV11-2 and TRBJ1-1, is EAGVAQSPRYKIIEKRQSVAFWCNPISGHATLYWYQQILGQGPKLLIQFQNNGVVDDSQLPKDRFSAERLKGVDSTLKIQPAKLEDSAVYLCASSLGGNTEAFFGQGTRLTVV.

The rearrangement joins TRBV10-1 to TRBJ2-1; TRBD1 agrees at 9 bases. Germline CDR1 reads WNHNN; CDR2 reads SYGVQD (reference sequence). The CDR3 extends over 14 amino acids. With V trimmed by 6 bases and J by 8 bases, 8 bases remained unmatched. The CDR3 sequence: CASSLRDRVDEQFF. In DNA form, the CDR3 reads TGCGCCAGCAGCCTTCGGGACAGGGTCGATGAGCAGTTCTTC.

The chain uses TRBV30 and TRBJ1-2, with D possibly matching TRBD1 (5 bases). The CDR3 sequence is 14 residues long. The germline CDR1 and CDR2 sequences are GTSNPN and SVGIG (reference sequence). Trimming took off 0 bases at V and 4 bases at J, with 12 bases between the two ends. The CDR3 DNA sequence: TGTGCCTGGAGTGTGCCGGGGGGAAGCTATGGCTACACCTTC. This encodes CAWSVPGGSYGYTF.

The gene calls are TRBV7-2 and TRBJ2-7; a possible D gene is TRBD1 (5 bases). V dropped 1 base and J dropped 3 bases, with 10 bases sitting between them. Germline V gives CDR1 SGHTA, CDR2 FQGNSA. This CDR3 comprises 14 residues. CDR3 loop: CASSLDLDSYEQYF. The CDR3 bases are TGTGCCAGCAGCTTAGATCTAGACAGCTACGAGCAGTACTTC. The entire variable domain, with the rest obtained from reference TRBV7-2 and TRBJ2-7, is as follows: GAGVSQSPSNKVTEKGKDVELRCDPISGHTALYWYRQSLGQGLEFLIYFQGNSAPDKSGLPSDRFSAERTGGSVSTLTIQRTQQEDSAVYLCASSLDLDSYEQYFGPGTRLTVT.

The gene calls are TRBV20-1 and TRBJ2-7; D call uncertain. Germline assignment: CDR1 DFQATT and CDR2 SNEGSKA (reference sequence). Trimming stripped 2 bases from V and 6 bases from J, with 8 bases between. The CDR3 has 11 residues. This chain's CDR3 is CSARLQSEQYF. The CDR3 DNA reads TGCAGTGCTAGATTGCAGAGCGAGCAGTACTTC.

The chain carries TRBV30 and TRBJ1-4; tentatively, D is TRBD1 (5 bases). Trimming stripped 1 base from V and 8 bases from J, with 17 bases between. This CDR3 spans 15 amino acids. CDR1 and CDR2 from the germline V gene are GTSNPN and SVGIG (reference sequence). The CDR3 DNA is TGTGCCTGGAGTGCCCCCTGGGACCACGGGGAAAAACTGTTTTTT. This translates into CAWSAPWDHGEKLFF.

The gene calls are TRBV7-8 and TRBJ1-2; unclear D gene. From germline, CDR1 is SGHVS and CDR2 FQNEAQ. V lost 5 bases, J lost 4 bases, and 8 bases lay in between. The CDR3 length is 12 residues. The CDR3 here is CASSPATYGYTF. As DNA, the CDR3 is TGTGCCAGCAGCCCCGCTACCTATGGCTACACCTTC.

The chain links TRBV5-1 to TRBJ2-7; D uncertain. The CDR3 spans 11 residues. V lost 5 bases and J 5 bases, leaving 8 bases between the germline ends. Germline lookup yields CDR1 SGHRS and CDR2 YFSETQ. As DNA, the CDR3 is TGCGCCAGCAGGGAACACGACGAGCAGTACTTC. Amino acids: CASREHDEQYF.

V gene TRBV2 combines with J gene TRBJ1-5, with D possibly being TRBD1 (5 bases). CDR1 is SNHLY and CDR2 is FYNNEI in the germline V gene. V dropped 5 bases and J dropped 3 bases, with 11 bases sitting between them. The CDR3 has 14 amino acids. The DNA of the CDR3 is TGTGCCAGCAGTCGCCAGGGCTCCAATCAGCCCCAGCATTTT. Translated: CASSRQGSNQPQHF.

This chain links TRBV28 with TRBJ1-1; 7 positions agree with TRBD1. The trim removed 6 bases at V and 0 bases at J, leaving 10 bases unmatched. The CDR3 has 16 residues. Germline V CDR1 and CDR2: MDHEN, SYDVKM. CDR3 loop: CASSPLGGKLNTEAFF. The DNA of the CDR3 is TGTGCCAGCAGCCCACTAGGGGGCAAATTGAACACTGAAGCTTTCTTT.

This clone was detected a few times. V is TRBV4-2 and J is TRBJ1-5; D is unresolved. The CDR3 length is 17 residues. The germline gives CDR1 LGHNA, CDR2 YNFKEQ. Trimming left V 0 bases short and J 0 bases short, with 12 bases between. CDR3 in amino acids: CASSQEDTWASNQPQHF. The CDR3 nucleotides read TGTGCCAGCAGCCAAGAAGATACGTGGGCTAGCAATCAGCCCCAGCATTTT.

The chain carries TRBV5-8 and TRBJ1-1; maybe TRBD1 (5 bases). This CDR3 region has 17 residues. CDR1 and CDR2 from the germline V gene are SGHTS and YDEGEE. The germline V and J ends were trimmed by 3 bases and 1 base, with 19 bases remaining between them. This CDR3 is CASSSPIDSATNTEAFF. In DNA, the CDR3 is TGTGCCAGCAGCTCCCCAATAGACAGCGCGACGAACACTGAAGCTTTCTTT.

This chain links TRBV29-1 with TRBJ2-1; 7 nucleotides match TRBD1. CDR3 length: 16 residues. Germline V gives CDR1 SQVTM, CDR2 ANQGSEA. Trimming removed 8 bases from V and 7 bases from J; junction bases left unmatched: 20. The CDR3 protein is CSLEDPGQKGGNEQFF. The CDR3, as DNA: TGCAGCTTGGAGGACCCGGGACAGAAAGGGGGTAATGAGCAGTTCTTC.

Written as DNA, the CDR3 is TGTGCCAGCAGCACCTACGACCACCCGGCAGGAAACACCATATATTTT. It is translated as CASSTYDHPAGNTIYF. The chain couples TRBV9 to TRBJ1-3, with D unclear. V dropped 4 bases and J dropped 4 bases, with 18 bases sitting between them. This CDR3 is 16 amino acids long. The germline V gene has CDR1 SGDLS and CDR2 YYNGEE.

This clone appeared once. This chain links TRBV7-6 with TRBJ1-2, with D uncertain. Germline V lookup: CDR1 SGHVS, CDR2 FNYEAQ. CDR3 length: 15 residues. Trimming took off 1 base at V and 4 bases at J, with 13 bases between the two ends. The CDR3 DNA is TGTGCCAGCAGCTTAGTAATTCAGGCGAGCTATGGCTACACCTTC. This codes for CASSLVIQASYGYTF.

The chain joins TRBV18 to TRBJ2-1, with 9 bases fitting TRBD1. Per the germline V gene, CDR1 is KGHSH and CDR2 is LQKENI. This CDR3 is built from 14 residues. The J segment lost 4 bases and the V segment lost 2 bases, leaving 0 bases of the junction unmatched. The CDR3 DNA follows: TGTGCCAGCTCACCAGGGACAGGGTACAATGAGCAGTTCTTC. Translation: CASSPGTGYNEQFF.

This chain's CDR3 is CASSLGGTTYNYGYTF. The CDR3 nucleotides are TGTGCCAGCAGTCTCGGGGGGACTACTTATAACTATGGCTACACCTTC. The chain links TRBV11-2 to TRBJ1-2, with D possibly TRBD1 on 5 matching bases. Germline assignment: CDR1 SGHAT and CDR2 FQNNGV. V lost 6 bases to trimming and J lost 1 base, with 18 bases between them. The CDR3 has 16 amino acids.

The chain couples TRBV11-2 to TRBJ1-2; D may be TRBD1 (5 bases). The CDR3 contains 15 residues. In germline, CDR1 is SGHAT, CDR2 FQNNGV. The germline V and J ends were trimmed by 1 base and 4 bases, with 13 bases remaining between them. CDR3 in DNA: TGTGCCAGCAGCTTAGTTGCAGGGACCGCCTATGGCTACACCTTC. Protein sequence: CASSLVAGTAYGYTF.

This clone was found once. The V call is TRBV30, the J call TRBJ2-3; TRBD2 matches at 7 bases. The CDR3 sequence is 16 residues long. The V gene end was trimmed by 3 bases and the J gene end by 4 bases; junction bases not matched to a gene: 13. From germline, CDR1 is GTSNPN and CDR2 SVGIG (reference sequence). The CDR3 region is CAWSPLGGTFSDTQYF. The CDR3 DNA reads TGTGCCTGGAGCCCGTTGGGGGGGACGTTCTCAGATACGCAGTATTTT.

The DNA of the CDR3 is TGTGCCAGCGTCCGGGCCCCAAACTACGAGCAGTACTTC. Protein: CASVRAPNYEQYF. The rearrangement joins TRBV6-1 to TRBJ2-7; D is unresolved. The germline V gene has CDR1 MNHNS and CDR2 SASEGT. V was trimmed by 8 bases and J by 3 bases, leaving 14 bases between them. The CDR3 length is 13 residues.

This chain uses TRBV2 with TRBJ1-2; 11 nucleotides align to TRBD1. The ends lost 8 bases at V and 8 bases at J; junction bases unmatched: 13. The CDR3 length is 15 residues. In germline, CDR1 is SNHLY, CDR2 FYNNEI. CDR3 loop: CASLLRGQGAEGYTF. The CDR3 DNA follows: TGTGCCAGCCTCTTACGAGGACAGGGGGCTGAGGGCTACACCTTC.

The V and J genes are TRBV29-1 and TRBJ1-2, with 9 bases that match TRBD1. The CDR3 runs to 16 residues. The J segment lost 6 bases and the V segment lost 2 bases, leaving 13 bases of the junction unmatched. Germline-derived CDR1 and CDR2 are SQVTM and ANQGSEA. CDR3 sequence: CSVEWTWGQGNDGYTF. The CDR3 coding sequence is TGCAGCGTTGAATGGACGTGGGGACAGGGAAATGATGGCTACACCTTC.

This chain connects TRBV14 to TRBJ2-2; 8 bases line up with TRBD1. The CDR3 has 17 residues. CDR1 is SGHDN, CDR2 FVKESK, per germline. Germline trimming cut 4 bases from V and 5 bases from J; bases unmatched to any gene: 12. CDR3 nucleotide sequence: TGTGCCAGCAGCCTCAGGGGGCTAAGCGTCGGGACCGGGGAGCTGTTTTTT. Residues: CASSLRGLSVGTGELFF.

The chain links TRBV25-1 to TRBJ2-5; D is undetermined. V shed 5 bases and J shed 1 base, with 2 bases lying between them. This CDR3 comprises 11 residues. In germline, CDR1 is MGHDK, CDR2 SYGVNS. The CDR3 loop reads CASSSQETQYF. DNA for the CDR3: TGTGCCAGCAGTTCCCAAGAGACCCAGTACTTC.